The present T cell receptor beta chain was sequenced within a study of blood T cell repertoires in COVID-19. About the research overall: Whether acute or convalescent, the COVID-19 samples came from the United States, Italy and Spain. The cDNA or gDNA used as material had been derived from T cells, B-cell-depleted T cells, or PBMCs.

The germline gives CDR1 SGHRS, CDR2 YFSETQ. The CDR3 has 15 residues. Trimming pared 6 bases from V and 1 base from J, leaving 16 bases between. In the authors' workflow: Reference gene primer amplification in the assay estimated nucleated cell counts. The assay was immunoSEQ multiplex PCR, and TCRdb's table has in-frame clones only and misses some. Clone size and V and J calls were adopted from that table, with D and trimming inferred from the DNA. The data hold about 120,000 clones, with roughly 88% observed a single time. This chain connects TRBV5-1 to TRBJ2-5, with D possibly matching TRBD2 (7 bases). The sequence came from a woman between 50 and 59 years old with active or convalescent COVID-19. Sequencing was performed on peripheral blood. The CDR3 DNA reads as TGCGCCAGCACGGGAAGGGGGGGAGGCCAAGAGACCCAGTACTTC. It codes for CASTGRGGGQETQYF.